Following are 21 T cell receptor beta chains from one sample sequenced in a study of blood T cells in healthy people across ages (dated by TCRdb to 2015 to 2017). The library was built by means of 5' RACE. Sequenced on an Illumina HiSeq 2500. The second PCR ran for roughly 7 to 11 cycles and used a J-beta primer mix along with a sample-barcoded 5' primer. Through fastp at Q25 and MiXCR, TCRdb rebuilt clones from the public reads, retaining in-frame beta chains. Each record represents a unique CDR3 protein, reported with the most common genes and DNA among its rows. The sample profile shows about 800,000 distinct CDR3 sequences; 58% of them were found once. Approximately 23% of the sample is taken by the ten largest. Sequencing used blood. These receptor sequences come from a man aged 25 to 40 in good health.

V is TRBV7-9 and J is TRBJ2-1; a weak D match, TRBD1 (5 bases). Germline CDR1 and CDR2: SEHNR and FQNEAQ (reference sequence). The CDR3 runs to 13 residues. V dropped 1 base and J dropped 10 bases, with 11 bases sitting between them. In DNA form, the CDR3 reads TGTGCCAGCAGCTTAGATTGGGGCTACGAGCAGTTCTTC. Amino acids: CASSLDWGYEQFF.

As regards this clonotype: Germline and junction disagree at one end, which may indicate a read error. The CDR3 DNA sequence: TGTGCCGGCAGCCAGGCCATGGGGGGGCGAGAGACCCAGTACTTC. Translation gives CAGSQAMGGRETQYF. The chain recombines TRBV3-1 with TRBJ2-4, with D possibly being TRBD2 (7 bases). Matching the DNA end better, TRBJ2-5 makes the J call doubtful. The CDR3 is made up of 15 amino acids. The germline V gene encodes CDR1 LGHDT and CDR2 YNNKEL (reference sequence).

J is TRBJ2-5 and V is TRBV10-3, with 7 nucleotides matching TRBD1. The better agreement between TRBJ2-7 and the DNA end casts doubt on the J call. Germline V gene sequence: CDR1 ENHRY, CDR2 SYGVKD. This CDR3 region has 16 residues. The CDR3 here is CAISSGRDRILYEQYF. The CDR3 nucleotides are TGTGCCATCAGTAGCGGCCGGGACAGAATACTCTACGAGCAGTACTTC.

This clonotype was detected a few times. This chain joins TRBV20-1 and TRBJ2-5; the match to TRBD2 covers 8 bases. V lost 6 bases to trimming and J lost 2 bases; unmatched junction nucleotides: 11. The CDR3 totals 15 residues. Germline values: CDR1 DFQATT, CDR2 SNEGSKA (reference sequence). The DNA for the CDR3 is TGCAGTGCCCGAGGGTTTCCGGGAGGGCAAGAGACCCAGTACTTC. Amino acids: CSARGFPGGQETQYF.

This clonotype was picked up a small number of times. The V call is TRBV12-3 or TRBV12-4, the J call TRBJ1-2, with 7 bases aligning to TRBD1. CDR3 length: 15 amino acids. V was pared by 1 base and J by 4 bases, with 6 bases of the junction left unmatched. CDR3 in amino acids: CASSLVVGTAYGYTF. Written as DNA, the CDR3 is TGTGCCAGCAGTTTAGTCGTGGGGACAGCCTATGGCTACACCTTC.

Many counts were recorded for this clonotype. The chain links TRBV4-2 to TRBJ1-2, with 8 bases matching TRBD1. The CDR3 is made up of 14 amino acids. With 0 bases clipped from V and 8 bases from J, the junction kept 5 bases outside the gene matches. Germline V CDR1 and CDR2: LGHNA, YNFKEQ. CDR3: CASSQDEDRVGYTF. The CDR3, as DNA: TGTGCCAGCAGCCAAGATGAGGACAGGGTCGGCTACACCTTC.

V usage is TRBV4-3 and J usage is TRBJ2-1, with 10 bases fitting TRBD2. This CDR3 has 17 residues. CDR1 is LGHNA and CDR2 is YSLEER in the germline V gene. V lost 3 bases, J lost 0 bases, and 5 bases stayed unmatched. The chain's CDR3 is CASSHSAGGSSYNEQFF. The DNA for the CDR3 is TGCGCCAGCAGCCACTCAGCGGGAGGGAGCTCCTACAATGAGCAGTTCTTC.

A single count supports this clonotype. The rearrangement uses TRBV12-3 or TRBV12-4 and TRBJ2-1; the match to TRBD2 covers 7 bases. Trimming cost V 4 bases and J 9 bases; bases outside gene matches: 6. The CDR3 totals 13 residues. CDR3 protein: CASSSTSSGEQFF. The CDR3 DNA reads TGTGCCAGCAGTTCGACTAGCTCCGGTGAGCAGTTCTTC.

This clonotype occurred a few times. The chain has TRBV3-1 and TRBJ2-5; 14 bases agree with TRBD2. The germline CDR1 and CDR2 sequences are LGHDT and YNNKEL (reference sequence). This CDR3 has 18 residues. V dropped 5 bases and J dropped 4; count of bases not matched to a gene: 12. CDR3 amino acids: CASSARLAGGPIGETQYF. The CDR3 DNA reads TGTGCCAGCAGCGCTCGACTAGCGGGGGGGCCGATTGGAGAGACCCAGTACTTC.

The CDR3, as DNA: TGTGCCAGCAGCTTAGCTGACAGGGAGGGCTACACCTTC. Amino acids: CASSLADREGYTF. The chain is built from TRBV7-2 and TRBJ1-2, with 7 bases aligning to TRBD1. Losses at the gene ends were 0 bases for V and 8 bases for J; bases not matched to a gene: 3. The CDR3 extends over 13 amino acids. Germline-derived CDR1 and CDR2 are SGHTA and FQGNSA.

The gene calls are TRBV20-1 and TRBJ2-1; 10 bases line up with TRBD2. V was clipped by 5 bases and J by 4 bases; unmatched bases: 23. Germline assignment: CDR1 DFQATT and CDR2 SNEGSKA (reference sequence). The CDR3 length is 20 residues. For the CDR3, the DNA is TGCAGTGCTCATGGACTAGCGGAGTTCCCCCGTGGTAAACTGTACAATGAGCAGTTCTTC. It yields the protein CSAHGLAEFPRGKLYNEQFF.

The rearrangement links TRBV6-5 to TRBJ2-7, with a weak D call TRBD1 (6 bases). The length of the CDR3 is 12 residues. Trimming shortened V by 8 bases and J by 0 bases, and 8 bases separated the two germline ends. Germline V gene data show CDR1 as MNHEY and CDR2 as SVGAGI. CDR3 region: CASQGSSYEQYF. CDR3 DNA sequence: TGTGCCAGCCAGGGGAGCTCCTACGAGCAGTACTTC.

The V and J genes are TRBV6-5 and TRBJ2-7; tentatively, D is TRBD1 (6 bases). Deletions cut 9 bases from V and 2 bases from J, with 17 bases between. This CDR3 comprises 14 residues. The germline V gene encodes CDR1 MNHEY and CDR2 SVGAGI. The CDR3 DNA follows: TGTGCCAGTAGACGGACAGTCTCCACCTACGAGCAGTACTTC. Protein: CASRRTVSTYEQYF.

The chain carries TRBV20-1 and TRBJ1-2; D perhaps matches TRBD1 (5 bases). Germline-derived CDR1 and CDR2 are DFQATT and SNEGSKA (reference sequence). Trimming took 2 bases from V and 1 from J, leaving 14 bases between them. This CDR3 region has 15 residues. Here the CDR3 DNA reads TGCAGTGCTAGACCTCGGGACTCCTTTAACTATGGCTACACCTTC. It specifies CSARPRDSFNYGYTF.

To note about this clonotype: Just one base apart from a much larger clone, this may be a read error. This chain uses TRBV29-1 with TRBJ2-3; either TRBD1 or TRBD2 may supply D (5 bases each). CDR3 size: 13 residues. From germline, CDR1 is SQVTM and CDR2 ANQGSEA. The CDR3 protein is CSVRDGRFDMQYF. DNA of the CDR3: TGCAGCGTTAGGGACGGCCGATTCGATATGCAGTATTTT.

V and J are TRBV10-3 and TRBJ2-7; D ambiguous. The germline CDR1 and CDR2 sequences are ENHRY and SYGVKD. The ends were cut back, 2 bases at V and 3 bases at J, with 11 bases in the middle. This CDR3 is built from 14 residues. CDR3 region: CAISETTAIYEQYF. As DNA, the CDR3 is TGTGCCATCAGTGAGACGACGGCAATCTACGAGCAGTACTTC.

The CDR3 sequence is CSEQGVQETQFF. The CDR3 bases are TGCAGCGAGCAGGGGGTCCAAGAGACCCAGTTCTTC. V and J are TRBV29-1 and TRBJ2-5, with 7 nucleotides matching TRBD1. The tail of the sequence fits TRBJ2-1 better, so the J call may be wrong. Germline V gene sequence: CDR1 SQVTM, CDR2 ANQGSEA. The CDR3 loop spans 12 amino acids.

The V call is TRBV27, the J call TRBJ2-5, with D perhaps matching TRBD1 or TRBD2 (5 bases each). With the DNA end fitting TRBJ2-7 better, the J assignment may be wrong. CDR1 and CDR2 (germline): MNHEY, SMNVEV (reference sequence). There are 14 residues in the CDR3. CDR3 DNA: TGTGCCAGCAGACAGGAGACTAACAAATACGAGCAGTACTTC. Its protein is CASRQETNKYEQYF.

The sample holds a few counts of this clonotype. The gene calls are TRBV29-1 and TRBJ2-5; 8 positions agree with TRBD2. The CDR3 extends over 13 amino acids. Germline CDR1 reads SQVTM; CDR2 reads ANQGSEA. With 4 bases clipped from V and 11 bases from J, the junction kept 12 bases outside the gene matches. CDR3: CSVAGAGVGEQYF. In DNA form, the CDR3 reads TGCAGCGTTGCGGGAGCGGGAGTAGGGGAGCAGTACTTC.

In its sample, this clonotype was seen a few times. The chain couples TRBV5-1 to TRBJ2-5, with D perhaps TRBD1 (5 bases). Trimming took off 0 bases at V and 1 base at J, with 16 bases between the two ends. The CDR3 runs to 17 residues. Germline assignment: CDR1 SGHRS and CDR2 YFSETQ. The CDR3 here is CASSLAQKMTVQETQYF. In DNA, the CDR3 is TGCGCCAGCAGCTTGGCCCAGAAGATGACAGTCCAAGAGACCCAGTACTTC.

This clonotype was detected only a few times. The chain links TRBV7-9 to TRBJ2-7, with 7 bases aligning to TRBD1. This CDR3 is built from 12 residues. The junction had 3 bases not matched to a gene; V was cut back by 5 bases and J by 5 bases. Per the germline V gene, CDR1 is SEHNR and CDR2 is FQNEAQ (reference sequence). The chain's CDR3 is CASSQTGNEQYF. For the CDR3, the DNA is TGTGCCAGCAGCCAGACAGGGAACGAGCAGTACTTC.